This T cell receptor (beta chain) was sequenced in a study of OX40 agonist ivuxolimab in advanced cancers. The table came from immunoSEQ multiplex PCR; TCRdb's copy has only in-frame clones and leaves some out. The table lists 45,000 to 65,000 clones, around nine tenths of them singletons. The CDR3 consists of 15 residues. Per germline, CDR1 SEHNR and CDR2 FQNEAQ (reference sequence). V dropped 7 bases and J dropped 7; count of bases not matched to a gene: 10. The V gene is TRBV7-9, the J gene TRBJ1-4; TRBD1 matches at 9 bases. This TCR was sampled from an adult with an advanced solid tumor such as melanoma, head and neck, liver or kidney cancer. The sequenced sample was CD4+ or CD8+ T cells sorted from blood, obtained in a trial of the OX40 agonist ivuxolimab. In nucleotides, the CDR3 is TGTGCCAGCATACCAGGGGACAGGGAGGCTGAAAAACTGTTTTTT. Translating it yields CASIPGDREAEKLFF.